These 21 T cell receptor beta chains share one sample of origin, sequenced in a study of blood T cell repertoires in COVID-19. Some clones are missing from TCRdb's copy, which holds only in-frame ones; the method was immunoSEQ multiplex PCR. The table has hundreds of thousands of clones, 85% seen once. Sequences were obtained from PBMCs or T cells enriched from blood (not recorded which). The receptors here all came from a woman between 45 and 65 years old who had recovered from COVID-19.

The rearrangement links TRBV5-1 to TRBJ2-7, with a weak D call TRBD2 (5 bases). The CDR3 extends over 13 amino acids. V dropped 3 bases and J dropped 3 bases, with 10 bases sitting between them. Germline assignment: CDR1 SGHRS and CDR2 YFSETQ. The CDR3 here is CASSSKGDYEQYF. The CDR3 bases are TGCGCCAGCAGCTCGAAGGGAGACTACGAGCAGTACTTC.

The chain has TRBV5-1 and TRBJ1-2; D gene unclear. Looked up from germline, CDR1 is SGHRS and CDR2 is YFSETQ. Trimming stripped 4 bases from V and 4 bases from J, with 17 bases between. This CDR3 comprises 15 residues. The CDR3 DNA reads TGCGCCAGCAGCCGAGGCGGGCCTACTCTCTATGGCTACACCTTC. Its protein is CASSRGGPTLYGYTF.

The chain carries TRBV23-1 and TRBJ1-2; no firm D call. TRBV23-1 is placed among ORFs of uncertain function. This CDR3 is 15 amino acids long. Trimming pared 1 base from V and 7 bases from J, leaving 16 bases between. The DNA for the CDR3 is TGCGCCAGCAGTCAATACGAGAGTCTCTCGAGTGGCTACACCTTC. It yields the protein CASSQYESLSSGYTF.

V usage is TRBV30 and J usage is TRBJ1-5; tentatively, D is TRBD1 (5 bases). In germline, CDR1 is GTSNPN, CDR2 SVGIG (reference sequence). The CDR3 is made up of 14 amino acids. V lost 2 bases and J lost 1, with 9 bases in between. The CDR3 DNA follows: TGTGCCTGGAGTAGGGGCCTAAGCAATCAGCCCCAGCATTTT. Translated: CAWSRGLSNQPQHF.

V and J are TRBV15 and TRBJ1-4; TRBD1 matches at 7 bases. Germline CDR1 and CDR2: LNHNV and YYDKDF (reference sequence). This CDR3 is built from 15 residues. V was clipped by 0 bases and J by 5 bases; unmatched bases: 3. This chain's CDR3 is CATSRDDRVNEKLFF. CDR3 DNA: TGTGCCACCAGCAGAGATGACAGGGTGAATGAAAAACTGTTTTTT.

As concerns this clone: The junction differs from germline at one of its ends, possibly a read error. The CDR3 sequence: CASSAGGAGNTIYF. CDR3 in DNA: TGCGCCAGCAGCGCCGGAGGGGCTGGAAACACCATATATTTT. The chain recombines TRBV7-2 with TRBJ1-3; TRBD1 might be the D (5 bases). Germline V gene sequence: CDR1 SGHTA, CDR2 FQGNSA. CDR3 size: 14 residues. The variable domain in full, completed from reference TRBV7-2 and TRBJ1-3, reads GAGVSQSPSNKVTEKGKDVELRCDPISGHTALYWYRQSLGQGLEFLIYFQGNSAPDKSGLPSDRFSAERTGGSVSTLTIQRTQQEDSAVYLCASSAGGAGNTIYFGEGSWLTVV.

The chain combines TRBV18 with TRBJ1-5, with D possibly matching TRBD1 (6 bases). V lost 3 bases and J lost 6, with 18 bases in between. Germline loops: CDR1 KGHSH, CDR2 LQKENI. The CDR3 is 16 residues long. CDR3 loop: CASSPRGAQGSQPQHF. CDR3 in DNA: TGTGCCAGCTCACCGCGGGGGGCGCAGGGCAGTCAGCCCCAGCATTTT. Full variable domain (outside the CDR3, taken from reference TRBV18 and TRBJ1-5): NAGVMQNPRHLVRRRGQEARLRCSPMKGHSHVYWYRQLPEEGLKFMVYLQKENIIDESGMPKERFSAEFPKEGPSILRIQQVVRGDSAAYFCASSPRGAQGSQPQHFGDGTRLSIL.

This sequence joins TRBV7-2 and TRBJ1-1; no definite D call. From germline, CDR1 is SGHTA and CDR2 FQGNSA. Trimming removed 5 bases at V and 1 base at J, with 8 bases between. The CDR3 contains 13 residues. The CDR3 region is CASSLQQNTEAFF. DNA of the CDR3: TGTGCCAGCAGCCTACAGCAGAACACTGAAGCTTTCTTT.

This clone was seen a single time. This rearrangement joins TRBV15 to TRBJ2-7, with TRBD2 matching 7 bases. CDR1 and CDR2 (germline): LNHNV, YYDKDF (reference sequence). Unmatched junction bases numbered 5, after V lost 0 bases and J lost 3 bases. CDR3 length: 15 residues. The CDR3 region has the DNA TGTGCCACCAGCAGAGATCCGAGCGGGAACTACGAGCAGTACTTC. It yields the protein CATSRDPSGNYEQYF.

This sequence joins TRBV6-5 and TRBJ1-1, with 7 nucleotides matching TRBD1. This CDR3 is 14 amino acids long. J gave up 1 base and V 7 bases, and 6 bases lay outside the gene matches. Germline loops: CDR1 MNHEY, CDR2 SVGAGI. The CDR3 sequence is CASNRQGPNTEAFF. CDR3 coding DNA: TGTGCCAGCAACCGACAGGGACCGAACACTGAAGCTTTCTTT.

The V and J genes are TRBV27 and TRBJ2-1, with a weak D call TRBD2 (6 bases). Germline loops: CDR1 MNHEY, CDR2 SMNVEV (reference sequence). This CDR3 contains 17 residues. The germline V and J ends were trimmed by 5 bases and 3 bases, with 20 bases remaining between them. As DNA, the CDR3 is TGTGCCAGCAGTCCACCCCCCGGCGGGATTATCTACAATGAGCAGTTCTTC. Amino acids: CASSPPPGGIIYNEQFF.

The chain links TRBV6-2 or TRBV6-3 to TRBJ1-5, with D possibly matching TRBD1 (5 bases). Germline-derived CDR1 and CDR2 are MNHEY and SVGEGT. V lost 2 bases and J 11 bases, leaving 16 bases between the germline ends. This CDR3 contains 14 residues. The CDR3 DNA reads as TGTGCCAGCAGTTACCAGGGCTTTCCTTGGGCCCAGCATTTT. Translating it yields CASSYQGFPWAQHF.

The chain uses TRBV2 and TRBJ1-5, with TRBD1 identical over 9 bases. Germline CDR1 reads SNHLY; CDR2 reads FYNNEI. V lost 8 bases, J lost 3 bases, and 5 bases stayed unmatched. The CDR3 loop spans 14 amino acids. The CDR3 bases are TGTGCCAGCGGCAGACAGGGGGTCAATCAGCCCCAGCATTTT. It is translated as CASGRQGVNQPQHF.

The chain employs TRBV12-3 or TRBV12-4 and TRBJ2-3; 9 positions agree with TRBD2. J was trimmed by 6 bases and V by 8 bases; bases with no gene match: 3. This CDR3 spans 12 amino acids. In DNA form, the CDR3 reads TGTGCCAGCGCGGGGGGGCCCGATACGCAGTATTTT. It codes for CASAGGPDTQYF.

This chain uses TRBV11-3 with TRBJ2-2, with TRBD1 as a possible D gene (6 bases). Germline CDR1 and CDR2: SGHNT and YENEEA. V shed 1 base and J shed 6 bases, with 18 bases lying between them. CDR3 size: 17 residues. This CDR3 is CASSLGPGQGMAGELFF. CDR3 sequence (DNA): TGTGCCAGCAGCTTAGGACCCGGGCAGGGGATGGCCGGGGAGCTGTTTTTT. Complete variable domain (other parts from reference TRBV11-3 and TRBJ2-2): EAGVVQSPRYKIIEKKQPVAFWCNPISGHNTLYWYLQNLGQGPELLIRYENEEAVDDSQLPKDRFSAERLKGVDSTLKIQPAELGDSAVYLCASSLGPGQGMAGELFFGEGSRLTVL.

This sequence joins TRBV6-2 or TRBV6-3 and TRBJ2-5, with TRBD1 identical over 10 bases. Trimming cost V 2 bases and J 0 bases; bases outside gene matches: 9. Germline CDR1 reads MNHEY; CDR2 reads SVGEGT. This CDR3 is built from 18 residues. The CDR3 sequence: CASSYPLMDRGYQETQYF. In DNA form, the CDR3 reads TGTGCCAGCAGTTACCCCCTAATGGACAGGGGGTACCAAGAGACCCAGTACTTC.

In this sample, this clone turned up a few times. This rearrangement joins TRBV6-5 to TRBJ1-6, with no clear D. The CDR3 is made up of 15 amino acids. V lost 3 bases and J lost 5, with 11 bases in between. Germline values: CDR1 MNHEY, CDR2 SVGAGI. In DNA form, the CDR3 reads TGTGCCAGCAGTTATTCCGCCAGGAATAATTCACCCCTCCACTTT. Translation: CASSYSARNNSPLHF.

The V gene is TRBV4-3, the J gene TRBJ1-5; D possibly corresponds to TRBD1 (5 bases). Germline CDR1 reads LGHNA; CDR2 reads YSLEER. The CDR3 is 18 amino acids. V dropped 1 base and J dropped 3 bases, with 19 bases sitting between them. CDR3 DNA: TGCGCCAGCAGCCAAGTAGCGGGGACGGCGGCAGTCAATCAGCCCCAGCATTTT. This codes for CASSQVAGTAAVNQPQHF.

The CDR3: CASSRGQGEGPQHF. CDR3 bases: TGCGCCAGCAGCAGGGGACAGGGTGAGGGGCCCCAGCATTTT. The chain employs TRBV5-1 and TRBJ1-5, with TRBD1 matching over 9 bases. This CDR3 region has 14 residues. V trimming: 4 bases; J trimming: 9 bases; junction bases outside the gene matches: 8. Germline CDR1 is SGHRS and CDR2 is YFSETQ.

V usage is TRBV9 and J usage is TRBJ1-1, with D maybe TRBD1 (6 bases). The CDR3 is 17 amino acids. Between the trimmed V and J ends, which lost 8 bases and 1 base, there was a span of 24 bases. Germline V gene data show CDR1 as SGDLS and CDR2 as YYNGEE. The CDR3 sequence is CASSLESVAGANTEAFF. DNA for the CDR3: TGTGCCAGTAGCCTCGAATCTGTCGCAGGGGCGAACACTGAAGCTTTCTTT.

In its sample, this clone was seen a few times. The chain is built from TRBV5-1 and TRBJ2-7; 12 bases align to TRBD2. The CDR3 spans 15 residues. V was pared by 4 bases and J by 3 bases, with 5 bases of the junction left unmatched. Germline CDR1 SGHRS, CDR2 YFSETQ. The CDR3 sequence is CASSPEGLAGYEQYF. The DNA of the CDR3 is TGCGCCAGCAGCCCTGAGGGACTAGCGGGCTACGAGCAGTACTTC.